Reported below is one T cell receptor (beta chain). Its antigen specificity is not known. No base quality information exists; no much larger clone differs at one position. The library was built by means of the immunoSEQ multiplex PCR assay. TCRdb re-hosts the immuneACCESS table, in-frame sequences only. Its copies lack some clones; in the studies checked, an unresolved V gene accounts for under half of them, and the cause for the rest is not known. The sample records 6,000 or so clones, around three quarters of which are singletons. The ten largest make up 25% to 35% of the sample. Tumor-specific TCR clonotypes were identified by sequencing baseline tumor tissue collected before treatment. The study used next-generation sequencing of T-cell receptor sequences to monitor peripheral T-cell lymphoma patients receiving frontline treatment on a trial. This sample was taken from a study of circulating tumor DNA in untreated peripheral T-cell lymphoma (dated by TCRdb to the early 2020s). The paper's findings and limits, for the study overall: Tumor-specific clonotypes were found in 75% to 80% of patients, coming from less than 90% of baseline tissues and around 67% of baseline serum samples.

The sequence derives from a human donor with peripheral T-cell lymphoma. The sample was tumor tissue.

The CDR3 region reads CASMAGITDTQYF. The nucleotides read TGTGCCAGCATGGCAGGGATCACAGATACGCAGTATTTT. The chain was built from TRBV9 and TRBJ2-3; the D gene is perhaps TRBD1, from 5 matching bases. From a lookup of the germline V gene, CDR1 and CDR2 are SGDLS and YYNGEE. Counted from cysteine to phenylalanine, this CDR3 has 13 amino acids. Just the 39-base CDR3 DNA is kept, in frame starting at base 1. Trimming at the junction amounts to 6 bases on V and 2 bases on J, and the germline ends lie 10 bases apart.